The present TCR beta chain was sequenced within a study of blood T cell repertoires in COVID-19. Study at large: Italy, Spain and the United States were the sources of the convalescent and acute COVID-19 samples.

Original methodology: Estimation of nucleated cell counts relied on the amplification of reference gene primers. Sequencing was performed with immunoSEQ multiplex PCR; in TCRdb, only in-frame clones are kept and a portion is missing. V, J and clone size derive from that table, while D and trimming were established from the DNA sequence. The repertoire consists of approximately 76,000 clones, with 86% occurring once and the leading ten covering more than 15%. The CDR3 is made up of 13 amino acids. The V gene's germline CDR1 is MNHNS and CDR2 SASEGT. Trimming cost V 2 bases and J 8 bases, with 12 bases left between them.

J is TRBJ1-2 and V is TRBV6-1, with D possibly TRBD1 on 6 matching bases. The TCR originated in a man older than 75 in a cohort sampled during active COVID-19. Sequenced: peripheral blood. For the CDR3, the DNA is TGTGCCAGCAGTGAACAGGGGCAGGGAGGCTACACCTTC. Encoded protein: CASSEQGQGGYTF.